Below, 23 T cell receptor beta chains from the same sample are listed, as sequenced in a study of blood T cell repertoires in COVID-19. Sequenced by immunoSEQ multiplex PCR; TCRdb stores in-frame clones only, minus some. Here the sample spans about 100,000 clones, over 65% being singletons. Material: peripheral blood. These receptors all come from a woman in her 40s with acute or convalescent COVID-19.

V gene TRBV6-5 combines with J gene TRBJ1-1; D remains unclear. The CDR3 has 13 residues. CDR1 and CDR2 from the germline V gene are MNHEY and SVGAGI. The V end was cut by 3 bases, the J end by 5 bases, with 10 bases between. Written as DNA, the CDR3 is TGTGCCAGCAGTTATTCTTTAGAGACTGAAGCTTTCTTT. As protein: CASSYSLETEAFF.

This chain joins TRBV24-1 and TRBJ2-3; tentative D call: TRBD2 (5 bases). Germline V CDR1 and CDR2: KGHDR, SFDVKD. The length of the CDR3 is 16 residues. V was clipped by 4 bases and J by 1 base, with 14 bases between them. The CDR3 reads CATSDLLFGGTDTQYF. In DNA, the CDR3 is TGTGCCACCAGTGACCTGCTGTTCGGGGGCACAGATACGCAGTATTTT.

The V gene is TRBV19, the J gene TRBJ2-1, with D possibly TRBD1 on 5 matching bases. There are 15 residues in the CDR3. CDR1 LNHDA and CDR2 SQIVND come from the germline V gene (reference sequence). Deletions cut 5 bases from V and 4 bases from J, with 15 bases between. Here the CDR3 reads CASSFGDRDYNEQFF. The CDR3 DNA follows: TGTGCCAGTAGTTTCGGTGACAGAGATTACAATGAGCAGTTCTTC.

The chain recombines TRBV3-1 (or the pseudogene TRBV3-2) with TRBJ2-5; 8 positions agree with TRBD2. Germline CDR1 reads LGHDT; CDR2 reads YNNKEL (reference sequence). This CDR3 is built from 14 residues. V shed 3 bases and J 3 bases; nucleotides not matched to a gene: 3. CDR3: CASSQFGGEETQYF. The CDR3 DNA follows: TGTGCCAGCAGCCAGTTCGGGGGGGAAGAGACCCAGTACTTC.

The chain links TRBV3-1 (or the pseudogene TRBV3-2) to TRBJ2-3; TRBD1 aligns across 11 bases. V gave up 11 bases and J gave up 0 bases; unmatched junction bases: 4. The CDR3 spans 14 residues. CDR1 is LGHDT and CDR2 is YNNKEL in the germline V gene (reference sequence). The DNA for the CDR3 is TGTGCCGTAGGGGACAGGGGGAGCACAGATACGCAGTATTTT. It translates to CAVGDRGSTDTQYF.

The gene calls are TRBV6-4 and TRBJ2-3, with 8 bases aligning to TRBD2. V was clipped by 4 bases and J by 1 base; unmatched bases: 4. This CDR3 is 15 amino acids long. Germline CDR1 and CDR2: MRHNA and SNTAGT. Here the CDR3 reads CASSASTSGTDTQYF. The CDR3 region has the DNA TGTGCCAGCAGTGCCTCGACTAGCGGCACAGATACGCAGTATTTT.

The CDR3 DNA sequence: TGTGCCAGCAGCTTAGGGACAGGGGGCAGTGGTGAAAAACTGTTTTTT. Residues: CASSLGTGGSGEKLFF. The genes are TRBV9 and TRBJ1-4; 12 nucleotides line up with TRBD1. The V segment lost 4 bases and the J segment 7 bases; nucleotides outside the gene matches: 8. Germline CDR1 and CDR2: SGDLS and YYNGEE. This CDR3 spans 16 amino acids.

The J gene is TRBJ2-1, the V gene TRBV19, with TRBD1 as a possible D gene (7 bases). The CDR3 sequence is 16 residues long. CDR1 and CDR2 (germline): LNHDA, SQIVND (reference sequence). Deletions cut 3 bases from V and 2 bases from J, with 14 bases between. The CDR3 loop reads CASSIGGQGAYNEQFF. The CDR3 DNA reads TGTGCCAGTAGTATTGGGGGGCAGGGGGCCTACAATGAGCAGTTCTTC.

This chain links TRBV27 with TRBJ1-5; maybe TRBD1 (5 bases). Per germline, CDR1 MNHEY and CDR2 SMNVEV (reference sequence). Trimming left V 3 bases short and J 9 bases short, with 18 bases between. The CDR3 is 15 residues long. Here the CDR3 reads CASSFGGGASVPQHF. The CDR3 DNA reads TGTGCCAGCAGTTTTGGGGGGGGTGCCAGTGTGCCCCAGCATTTT.

The table lists this clone with a count of one. The genes are TRBV2 and TRBJ2-5; D remains unclear. Trimming stripped 2 bases from V and 2 bases from J, with 12 bases between. Germline loops: CDR1 SNHLY, CDR2 FYNNEI. The CDR3 contains 15 residues. The CDR3 loop reads CASSESRVAQETQYF. As DNA, the CDR3 is TGTGCCAGCAGTGAATCCCGGGTGGCACAAGAGACCCAGTACTTC. Full variable domain (missing parts from reference TRBV2 and TRBJ2-5): EPEVTQTPSHQVTQMGQEVILRCVPISNHLYFYWYRQILGQKVEFLVSFYNNEISEKSEIFDDQFSVERPDGSNFTLKIRSTKLEDSAMYFCASSESRVAQETQYFGPGTRLLVL.

The chain joins TRBV11-1 to TRBJ2-7, with D hard to call. CDR3 length: 14 amino acids. Per the germline V gene, CDR1 is SGHAT and CDR2 is FQDESV (reference sequence). V lost 0 bases, J lost 2 bases, and 8 bases lay in between. The CDR3 loop reads CASSLARQTYEQYF. For the CDR3, the DNA is TGTGCCAGCAGCTTAGCTCGCCAGACCTACGAGCAGTACTTC.

The chain uses TRBV2 and TRBJ2-1; 8 nucleotides agree with TRBD2. Trimming removed 4 bases from V and 7 bases from J; junction bases left unmatched: 12. The CDR3 contains 16 residues. In germline, CDR1 is SNHLY, CDR2 FYNNEI. CDR3 protein: CASSASNRGGRNEQFF. DNA of the CDR3: TGTGCCAGCAGTGCCTCAAACCGGGGGGGCCGAAATGAGCAGTTCTTC.

This clone was counted once. J is TRBJ1-1 and V is TRBV7-9; D is ambiguous. Germline assignment: CDR1 SEHNR and CDR2 FQNEAQ (reference sequence). CDR3 length: 14 amino acids. The germline V and J ends were trimmed by 5 bases and 3 bases, with 13 bases remaining between them. The CDR3 DNA reads TGTGCCAGCAGCGCCAAGGGAGGCGACACTGAAGCTTTCTTT. This translates into CASSAKGGDTEAFF.

This clone was counted a single time. The V call is TRBV2, the J call TRBJ2-1; the match to TRBD2 covers 12 bases. The V gene end was trimmed by 4 bases and the J gene end by 7 bases; junction bases not matched to a gene: 14. From germline, CDR1 is SNHLY and CDR2 FYNNEI. The CDR3 is 18 amino acids. The CDR3 reads CASSGLAGEPGPLNEQFF. The CDR3 region has the DNA TGTGCCAGCAGTGGACTAGCGGGGGAGCCGGGGCCTTTGAATGAGCAGTTCTTC.

The chain is built from TRBV10-3 and TRBJ2-5; 8 positions match TRBD2. This CDR3 has 17 amino acids. Germline CDR1 is ENHRY and CDR2 is SYGVKD. V trimming: 0 bases; J trimming: 4 bases; junction bases outside the gene matches: 10. For the CDR3, the DNA is TGTGCCATCAGTGAGTCGATTGGCGGGGGGCCCCCAGAGACCCAGTACTTC. It translates to CAISESIGGGPPETQYF.

This CDR3 reads CAWNFNEKLFF. CDR3 DNA sequence: TGTGCCTGGAACTTCAATGAAAAACTGTTTTTT. This rearrangement joins TRBV30 to TRBJ1-4; D is uncertain. The CDR3 has 11 residues. V lost 4 bases and J lost 5, with 5 bases in between. Looked up from germline, CDR1 is GTSNPN and CDR2 is SVGIG (reference sequence).

This clone was detected ten times or more. The rearrangement links TRBV7-9 to TRBJ2-5, with D perhaps matching TRBD1 (6 bases). The CDR3 contains 14 residues. Germline CDR1 and CDR2: SEHNR and FQNEAQ (reference sequence). V dropped 6 bases and J dropped 0 bases, with 11 bases sitting between them. The CDR3 protein is CASRTGTDQETQYF. For the CDR3, the DNA is TGTGCCAGCAGAACAGGGACCGACCAAGAGACCCAGTACTTC.

The chain has TRBV4-1 and TRBJ2-1; the match to TRBD2 covers 9 bases. The germline CDR1 and CDR2 sequences are MGHRA and YSYEKL. The CDR3 loop spans 17 amino acids. V lost 3 bases to trimming and J lost 1 base; unmatched junction nucleotides: 7. The DNA for the CDR3 is TGCGCCAGCAGCCAGGCGAAAGCGGGGGGATCCTACAATGAGCAGTTCTTC. Its translation is CASSQAKAGGSYNEQFF.

V is TRBV6-2 or TRBV6-3 and J is TRBJ2-7; 10 nucleotides agree with TRBD1. Germline V gives CDR1 MNHEY, CDR2 SVGEGT. The ends lost 4 bases at V and 4 bases at J; junction bases unmatched: 4. This CDR3 has 14 amino acids. DNA of the CDR3: TGTGCCAGCAGTTCGCGGACAGGGGGATACGAGCAGTACTTC. It yields the protein CASSSRTGGYEQYF.

A single count supports this clone. The chain employs TRBV7-6 and TRBJ2-3; TRBD1 matches 7 bases. This CDR3 spans 15 amino acids. The V gene's germline CDR1 is SGHVS and CDR2 FNYEAQ. J gave up 2 bases and V 1 base, and 3 bases lay outside the gene matches. For the CDR3, the DNA is TGTGCCAGCAGCTTAGGGACAGGACCCACAGATACGCAGTATTTT. Encoded protein: CASSLGTGPTDTQYF.

This chain's CDR3 is CASSSRRGFNEKLFF. CDR3 in DNA: TGTGCCAGCAGCTCGCGCAGAGGGTTTAATGAAAAACTGTTTTTT. V gene TRBV9 combines with J gene TRBJ1-4; D not certain. Germline V lookup: CDR1 SGDLS, CDR2 YYNGEE. This CDR3 is built from 15 residues. Trimming cost V 4 bases and J 4 bases, with 14 bases left between them.

The CDR3 region is CASSQAGNFNIQYF. The CDR3 nucleotides read TGTGCCAGCAGCCAAGCGGGGAATTTTAACATTCAGTACTTC. The V call is TRBV6-2 or TRBV6-3, the J call TRBJ2-4; the match to TRBD2 covers 7 bases. The CDR3 runs 14 residues. V lost 6 bases and J lost 7; bases outside the gene matches: 9. Looked up from germline, CDR1 is MNHEY and CDR2 is SVGEGT.

This clone was seen a single time. The chain recombines TRBV11-2 with TRBJ2-1; tentatively, D is TRBD2 (6 bases). Deletions cut 4 bases from V and 4 bases from J, with 11 bases between. The CDR3 covers 14 residues. Germline V gene data show CDR1 as SGHAT and CDR2 as FQNNGV. In nucleotides, the CDR3 is TGTGCCAGCAGCTCCGGGACTGAGTACAATGAGCAGTTCTTC. This sequence encodes CASSSGTEYNEQFF.